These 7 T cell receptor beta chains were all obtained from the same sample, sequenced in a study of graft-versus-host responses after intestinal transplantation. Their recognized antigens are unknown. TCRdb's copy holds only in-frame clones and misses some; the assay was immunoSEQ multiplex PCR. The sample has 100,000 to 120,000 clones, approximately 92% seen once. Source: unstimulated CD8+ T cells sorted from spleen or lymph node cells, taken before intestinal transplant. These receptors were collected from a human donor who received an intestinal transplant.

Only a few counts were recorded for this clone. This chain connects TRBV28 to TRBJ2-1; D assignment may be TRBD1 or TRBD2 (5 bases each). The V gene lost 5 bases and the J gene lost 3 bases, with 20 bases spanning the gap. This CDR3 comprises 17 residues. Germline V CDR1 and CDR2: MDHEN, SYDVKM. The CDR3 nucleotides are TGTGCCAGCAGTCCCCCGAGGGGCCCTACCCACTACAATGAGCAGTTCTTC. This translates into CASSPPRGPTHYNEQFF. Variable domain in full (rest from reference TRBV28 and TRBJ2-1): DVKVTQSSRYLVKRTGEKVFLECVQDMDHENMFWYRQDPGLGLRLIYFSYDVKMKEKGDIPEGYSVSREKKERFSLILESASTNQTSMYLCASSPPRGPTHYNEQFFGPGTRLTVL.

The CDR3 DNA follows: TGTGCCAGCAGCGTAGGGGACAGCCACTCCTACGAGCAGTACTTC. Protein: CASSVGDSHSYEQYF. The rearrangement uses TRBV9 and TRBJ2-7; 7 bases are a match to TRBD1. The V gene end was trimmed by 0 bases and the J gene end by 0 bases; junction bases not matched to a gene: 3. This CDR3 is 15 amino acids long. Per the germline V gene, CDR1 is SGDLS and CDR2 is YYNGEE.

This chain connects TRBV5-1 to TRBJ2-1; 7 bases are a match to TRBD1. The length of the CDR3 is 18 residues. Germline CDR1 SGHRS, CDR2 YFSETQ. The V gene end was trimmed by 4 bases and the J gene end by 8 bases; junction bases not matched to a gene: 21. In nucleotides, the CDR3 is TGCGCCAGCAGCCTTGGAGGATGGGTCGAAGGGGGCAGGTATGAGCAGTTCTTC. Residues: CASSLGGWVEGGRYEQFF. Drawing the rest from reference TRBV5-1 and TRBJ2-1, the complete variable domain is KAGVTQTPRYLIKTRGQQVTLSCSPISGHRSVSWYQQTPGQGLQFLFEYFSETQRNKGNFPGRFSGRQFSNSRSEMNVSTLELGDSALYLCASSLGGWVEGGRYEQFFGPGTRLTVL.

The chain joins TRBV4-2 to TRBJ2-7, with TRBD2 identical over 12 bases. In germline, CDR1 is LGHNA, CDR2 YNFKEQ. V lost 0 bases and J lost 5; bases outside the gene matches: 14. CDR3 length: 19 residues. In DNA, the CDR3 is TGTGCCAGCAGCCAAGACCCCCCAGGGCTAGCGGGAGGGCTCGACGAGCAGTACTTC. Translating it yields CASSQDPPGLAGGLDEQYF.

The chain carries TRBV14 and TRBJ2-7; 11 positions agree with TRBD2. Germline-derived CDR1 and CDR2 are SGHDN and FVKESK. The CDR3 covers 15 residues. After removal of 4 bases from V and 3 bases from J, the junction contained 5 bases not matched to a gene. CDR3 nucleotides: TGTGCCAGCAGCCCTGGGACTAGCGGATACTACGAGCAGTACTTC. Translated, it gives CASSPGTSGYYEQYF. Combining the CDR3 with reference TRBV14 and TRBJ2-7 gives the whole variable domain EAGVTQFPSHSVIEKGQTVTLRCDPISGHDNLYWYRRVMGKEIKFLLHFVKESKQDESGMPNNRFLAERTGGTYSTLKVQPAELEDSGVYFCASSPGTSGYYEQYFGPGTRLTVT.

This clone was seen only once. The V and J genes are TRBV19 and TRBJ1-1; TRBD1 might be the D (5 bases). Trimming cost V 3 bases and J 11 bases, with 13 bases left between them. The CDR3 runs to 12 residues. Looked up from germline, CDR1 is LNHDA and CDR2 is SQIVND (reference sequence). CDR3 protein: CASSIGVAGAFF. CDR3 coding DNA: TGTGCCAGTAGTATTGGGGTTGCAGGGGCTTTCTTT.

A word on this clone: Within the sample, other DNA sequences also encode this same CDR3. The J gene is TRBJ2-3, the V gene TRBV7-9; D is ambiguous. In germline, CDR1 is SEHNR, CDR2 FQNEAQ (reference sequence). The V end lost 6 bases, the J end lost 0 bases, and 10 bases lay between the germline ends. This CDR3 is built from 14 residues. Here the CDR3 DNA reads TGTGCCAGCAGGGGCCGGGCCAGCACAGATACGCAGTATTTT. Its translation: CASRGRASTDTQYF.